This is a list of T cell receptor beta chains from one sample in a study of blood T cell repertoires in COVID-19. Generated by immunoSEQ multiplex PCR, the TCRdb table keeps only in-frame clones and is missing some. The sample includes 230,000 or so clones, approximately 83% seen only once; the top ten take approximately 4%. Source material: peripheral blood. Source of these receptors: a man aged 45-65 years with active or convalescent COVID-19. Each CDR3 is given with its conserved first and last residue. D genes are given only for firm matches. The size of a clone is reported for some rows only, either as once, few or many, or as a class for expanded clones.

- - TRBJ2-1 TRBV18 CASSPLMDSGEQFF TGTGCCAGCTCACCACTCATGGATAGCGGTGAGCAGTTCTTC
TRBD1 - TRBJ1-6 TRBV7-2 CASSTRTGSGDNSPLHF TGTGCCAGCAGCACGAGGACAGGGAGCGGCGATAATTCACCCCTCCACTTT
- - TRBJ1-3 TRBV19 CASTKELGNTIYF TGTGCCAGTACCAAGGAGTTGGGAAACACCATATATTTT
- - TRBJ2-1 TRBV5-1 CASSLDQYNEQFF TGCGCCAGCAGCTTGGATCAGTACAATGAGCAGTTCTTC
TRBD1 - TRBJ1-2 TRBV4-2 CASSPGTGEDYGYTF TGTGCCAGCAGTCCGGGAACAGGGGAGGACTATGGCTACACCTTC
- - TRBJ2-5 TRBV7-9 CASSQTRMVETQYF TGTGCCAGCAGCCAGACTCGTATGGTGGAGACCCAGTACTTC
TRBD2 - TRBJ2-3 TRBV9 CASSVGAGESTDTQYF TGTGCCAGCAGCGTAGGAGCGGGGGAGAGCACAGATACGCAGTATTTT
- - TRBJ1-5 TRBV19 CASSRTESNQPQHF TGTGCCAGTAGCCGTACAGAGAGCAATCAGCCCCAGCATTTT
- - TRBJ2-7 TRBV5-1 CASSLVSGLTYEQYF TGCGCCAGCAGCTTGGTATCCGGACTAACGTACGAGCAGTACTTC
- - TRBJ1-1 TRBV14 CASSQVFGGEAFF TGTGCCAGCAGCCAAGTATTTGGGGGGGAAGCTTTCTTT
- few TRBJ1-1 TRBV4-2 CASRSPGGPEAFF TGTGCCAGCAGATCCCCCGGCGGCCCTGAAGCTTTCTTT
- - TRBJ2-3 TRBV6-5 CASRAGSSDTQYF TGTGCCAGCAGGGCGGGAAGTTCAGATACGCAGTATTTT
- - TRBJ2-2 TRBV7-9 CASSFANGELFF TGTGCCAGCAGCTTTGCTAACGGGGAGCTGTTTTTT
- - TRBJ2-7 TRBV30 CAWKPPPGSYEQYF TGTGCCTGGAAACCCCCCCCTGGGAGCTACGAGCAGTACTTC
TRBD2 few TRBJ2-3 TRBV5-4 CASSFLAGGSPDTQYF TGTGCCAGCAGCTTCTTAGCGGGGGGCTCCCCCGATACGCAGTATTTT
- - TRBJ2-5 TRBV5-1 CASAHGGGAMEETQYF TGCGCCAGCGCTCATGGGGGGGGCGCTATGGAAGAGACCCAGTACTTC
- - TRBJ1-6 TRBV4-1 CASNSRAESPLHF TGCGCCAGCAATTCCAGGGCGGAATCACCCCTCCACTTT
- - TRBJ2-2 TRBV30 CACSSGHNTGELFF TGTGCCTGTTCCTCGGGACACAACACCGGGGAGCTGTTTTTT
- - TRBJ1-1 TRBV27 CASSVRGTEAFF TGTGCCAGCAGCGTACGGGGGACTGAAGCTTTCTTT
TRBD1 - TRBJ2-7 TRBV30 CALTGSPYEQYF TGTGCCTTGACAGGGTCGCCCTACGAGCAGTACTTC
- - TRBJ2-3 TRBV28 CASSPHRDLSDTQYF TGTGCCAGCAGTCCACACAGGGACCTCTCCGATACGCAGTATTTT
- - TRBJ1-6 TRBV5-1 CASSVTYNSPLHF TGCGCCAGCAGCGTGACATATAATTCACCCCTCCACTTT
TRBD1 - TRBJ2-5 TRBV7-6 CASSLEWAGGRETQYF TGTGCCAGCAGCTTAGAATGGGCAGGGGGTCGAGAGACCCAGTACTTC
- - TRBJ1-1 TRBV11-1 CASSIQTTAGAFF TGTGCCAGCAGCATCCAGACAACCGCTGGGGCTTTCTTT
- - TRBJ1-4 TRBV6-5 CASRDPTANEKLFF TGTGCCAGCAGAGATCCCACAGCTAATGAAAAACTGTTTTTT
- once TRBJ1-1 TRBV2 CASSDGAENTEAFF TGTGCCAGCAGTGATGGGGCAGAGAACACTGAAGCTTTCTTT
- many TRBJ1-6 TRBV7-9 CASSPPGRGNSPLHF TGTGCCAGCAGCCCCCCGGGCAGGGGTAATTCACCCCTCCACTTT
TRBD2 - TRBJ2-5 TRBV6-5 CASRFSGEETQYF TGTGCCAGCAGGTTTAGCGGGGAAGAGACCCAGTACTTC
TRBD1 - TRBJ1-2 TRBV6-1 CASSGDRIPSNYGYTF TGTGCCAGCAGTGGGGACAGGATACCATCTAACTATGGCTACACCTTC
- - TRBJ1-1 TRBV30 CAWSITPYTEAFF TGTGCCTGGAGCATTACACCTTACACTGAAGCTTTCTTT
TRBD1 - TRBJ1-6 TRBV7-3 CASSLNGDSTNSPLHF TGTGCCAGCAGCTTAAATGGGGACAGTACCAATTCACCCCTCCACTTT
- - TRBJ2-1 TRBV7-6 CASTPQGSGAYNEQFF TGTGCCAGCACCCCCCAGGGTTCGGGGGCCTACAATGAGCAGTTCTTC
- - TRBJ2-3 TRBV19 CASSSTPQGGFSTDTQYF TGTGCCAGTAGTAGCACACCACAGGGAGGGTTTAGCACAGATACGCAGTATTTT
- few TRBJ2-7 TRBV6-2/TRBV6-3 CASSYSIGGVRNEQYF TGTGCCAGCAGTTACTCGATCGGAGGAGTGAGGAACGAGCAGTACTTC
- - TRBJ1-6 TRBV19 CASSTPLGSPLHF TGTGCCAGTAGTACCCCCCTCGGTTCACCCCTCCACTTT
- - TRBJ2-1 TRBV5-4 CASSLGVGSYNEQFF TGTGCCAGCAGCCTCGGGGTTGGCTCCTACAATGAGCAGTTCTTC
TRBD1 - TRBJ1-2 TRBV29-1 CSVGQGGYTF TGCAGCGTTGGACAGGGAGGCTACACCTTC
- many TRBJ1-1 TRBV7-2 CASSGQGPGTEAFF TGTGCCAGCAGCGGCCAGGGCCCAGGAACTGAAGCTTTCTTT
- - TRBJ1-2 TRBV11-2 CASSLDVRNYGYTF TGTGCCAGCAGCTTAGATGTCCGTAACTATGGCTACACCTTC
- - TRBJ1-2 TRBV6-5 CASSETANYGYTF TGTGCCAGCAGCGAGACAGCCAACTATGGCTACACCTTC
TRBD2 - TRBJ2-3 TRBV9 CASSVAGGGTDTQYF TGTGCCAGCAGCGTAGCCGGGGGGGGCACAGATACGCAGTATTTT
- - TRBJ1-1 TRBV2 CASTQRGQQNTEAFF TGTGCCAGCACTCAAAGGGGTCAGCAGAACACTGAAGCTTTCTTT
- few TRBJ1-5 TRBV5-8 CASSFSSISLNQPQHF TGTGCCAGCAGCTTTAGCTCAATCAGCCTAAATCAGCCCCAGCATTTT
- - TRBJ1-1 TRBV9 CASSVGLGDGEAFF TGTGCCAGCAGCGTAGGGTTGGGAGACGGTGAAGCTTTCTTT
- - TRBJ1-4 TRBV30 CAWSVVQGNEKLFF TGTGCCTGGAGTGTAGTCCAGGGGAATGAAAAACTGTTTTTT
TRBD1 - TRBJ2-2 TRBV5-1 CASSAGTGTGTGELFF TGCGCCAGCAGCGCCGGGACAGGGACAGGGACCGGGGAGCTGTTTTTT
- - TRBJ1-5 TRBV20-1 CSASRTRMGGRNQPQHF TGCAGTGCTAGTCGGACAAGGATGGGGGGACGCAATCAGCCCCAGCATTTT
TRBD1 - TRBJ2-7 TRBV4-2 CASSEIPGQGAFEQYF TGTGCCAGCAGCGAAATACCGGGACAGGGGGCGTTCGAGCAGTACTTC
- - TRBJ2-7 TRBV9 CASSEQGWISLDEQYF TGTGCCAGCAGCGAACAGGGTTGGATTTCGTTAGACGAGCAGTACTTC
- - TRBJ1-3 TRBV19 CASSIAASSGNTIYF TGTGCCAGTAGTATCGCGGCCAGCTCTGGAAACACCATATATTTT
- - TRBJ2-5 TRBV5-5 CASSTAGLVQETQYF TGTGCCAGCAGCACAGCGGGTCTAGTCCAAGAGACCCAGTACTTC
- few TRBJ1-2 TRBV18 CASSPQENYGYTF TGTGCCAGCTCACCACAGGAGAACTATGGCTACACCTTC
- - TRBJ1-1 TRBV7-9 CASSPLGRYTEAFF TGTGCCAGCAGCCCCTTGGGCCGCTACACTGAAGCTTTCTTT
TRBD1 - TRBJ1-5 TRBV6-1 CASSERDRALPSNQPQHF TGTGCCAGCAGTGAACGGGACAGGGCCTTGCCTAGCAATCAGCCCCAGCATTTT
TRBD2 - TRBJ2-2 TRBV4-1 CASSGKPLAGTLGGELFF TGCGCCAGCAGCGGCAAACCCCTAGCGGGGACTCTTGGCGGGGAGCTGTTTTTT